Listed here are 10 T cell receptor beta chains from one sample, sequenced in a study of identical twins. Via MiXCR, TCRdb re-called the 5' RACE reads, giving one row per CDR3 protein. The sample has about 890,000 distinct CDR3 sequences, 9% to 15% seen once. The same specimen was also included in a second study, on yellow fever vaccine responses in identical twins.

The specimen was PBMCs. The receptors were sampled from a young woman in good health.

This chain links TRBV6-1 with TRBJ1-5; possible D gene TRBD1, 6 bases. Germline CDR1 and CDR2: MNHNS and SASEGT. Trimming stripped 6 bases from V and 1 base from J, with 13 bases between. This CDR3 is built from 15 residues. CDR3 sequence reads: CASRPTGGSNQPQHF. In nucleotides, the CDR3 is TGTGCCAGCAGACCCACCGGGGGCAGCAATCAGCCCCAGCATTTT.

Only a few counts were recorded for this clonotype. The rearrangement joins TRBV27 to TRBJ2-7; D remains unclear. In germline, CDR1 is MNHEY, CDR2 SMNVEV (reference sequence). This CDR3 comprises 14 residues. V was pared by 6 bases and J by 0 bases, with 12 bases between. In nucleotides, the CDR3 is TGTGCCAGCAGAAACGGACGGAGCTCCTACGAGCAGTACGTC. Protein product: CASRNGRSSYEQYV.

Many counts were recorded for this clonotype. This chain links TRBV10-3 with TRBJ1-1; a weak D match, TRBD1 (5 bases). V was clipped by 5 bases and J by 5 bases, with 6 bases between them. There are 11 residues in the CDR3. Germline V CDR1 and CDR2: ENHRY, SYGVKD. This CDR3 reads CAISRGTEAFF. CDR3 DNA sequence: TGTGCCATCAGTCGGGGGACTGAAGCTTTCTTT.

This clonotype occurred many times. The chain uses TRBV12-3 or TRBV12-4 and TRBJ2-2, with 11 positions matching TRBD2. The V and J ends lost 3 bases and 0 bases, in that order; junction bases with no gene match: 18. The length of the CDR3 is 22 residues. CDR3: CASSFRFRGLLAGDANTGELFF. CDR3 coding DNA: TGTGCCAGCAGTTTCAGGTTTAGGGGCTTACTAGCGGGGGATGCGAACACCGGGGAGCTGTTTTTT.

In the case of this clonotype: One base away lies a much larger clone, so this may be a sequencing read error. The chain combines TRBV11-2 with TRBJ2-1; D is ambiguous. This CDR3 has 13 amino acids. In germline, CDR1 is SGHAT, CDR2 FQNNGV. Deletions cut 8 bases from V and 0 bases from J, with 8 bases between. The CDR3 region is CASGQSSYNEQFF. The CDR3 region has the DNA TGTGCCAGCGGCCAGAGCTCCTACAATGAGCAGTTCTTC.

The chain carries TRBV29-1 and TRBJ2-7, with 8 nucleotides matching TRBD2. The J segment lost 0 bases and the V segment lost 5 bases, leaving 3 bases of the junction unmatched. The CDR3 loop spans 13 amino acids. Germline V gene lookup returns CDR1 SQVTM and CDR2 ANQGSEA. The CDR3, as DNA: TGCAGCGTTTGGAGCGGGAGCTCCTACGAGCAGTACTTC. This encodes CSVWSGSSYEQYF.

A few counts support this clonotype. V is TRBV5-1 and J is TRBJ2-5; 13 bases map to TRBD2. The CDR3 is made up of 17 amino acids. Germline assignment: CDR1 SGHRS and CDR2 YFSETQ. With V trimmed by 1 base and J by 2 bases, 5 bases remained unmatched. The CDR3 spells CASSLLRLAGGQETQYF. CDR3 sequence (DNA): TGCGCCAGCAGCTTGCTTCGACTAGCGGGAGGACAAGAGACCCAGTACTTC.

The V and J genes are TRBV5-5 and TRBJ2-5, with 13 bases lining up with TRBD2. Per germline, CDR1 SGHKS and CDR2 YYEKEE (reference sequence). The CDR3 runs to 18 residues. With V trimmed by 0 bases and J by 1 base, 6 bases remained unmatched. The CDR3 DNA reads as TGTGCCAGCAGCTTGGTTCCAAGGACTAGCGGGGGCCAAGAGACCCAGTACTTC. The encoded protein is CASSLVPRTSGGQETQYF.

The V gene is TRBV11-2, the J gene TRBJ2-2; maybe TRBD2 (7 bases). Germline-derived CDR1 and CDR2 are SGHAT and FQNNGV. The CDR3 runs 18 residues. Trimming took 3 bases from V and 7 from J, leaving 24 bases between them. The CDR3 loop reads CASSFFTLAGGANGELFF. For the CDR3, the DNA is TGTGCCAGCAGCTTCTTCACCCTAGCTGGGGGGGCCAACGGGGAGCTGTTTTTT.

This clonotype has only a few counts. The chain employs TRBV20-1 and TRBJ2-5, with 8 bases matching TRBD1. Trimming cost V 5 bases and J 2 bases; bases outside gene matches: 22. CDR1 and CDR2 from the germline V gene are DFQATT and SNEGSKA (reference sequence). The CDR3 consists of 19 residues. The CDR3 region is CSALSLDRAMTKLQETQYF. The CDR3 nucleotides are TGCAGTGCTTTATCTTTGGACAGGGCGATGACGAAACTACAAGAGACCCAGTACTTC.